This T cell receptor (beta chain) derives from a study of T-cell reconstitution after alpha-beta-depleted transplantation in children. The TCRbeta library was prepared with unique molecular identifiers. In TCRdb, the PCR reads were re-called with MiXCR into one record per CDR3 protein. Of about 230,000 distinct CDR3 sequences detected, 9.7% appear once; the ten largest clones hold over 4.5%. As regards this clonotype: Given the absence of the conserved phenylalanine or tryptophan at the CDR3 end, a read error is likely.

The TCR comes from a human donor who donated a stem cell graft to a child with SCID. This specimen consisted of PBMCs from the stem cell graft donor, obtained from the stem cell graft.

The CDR3 region is CASIARVGAGWDTEAFS. The DNA of the CDR3 is TGTGCCAGCATAGCGAGGGTGGGGGCTGGGTGGGACACTGAAGCTTTCTCT. V gene TRBV6-1 combines with J gene TRBJ1-1, with D tentatively TRBD1 (6 bases). This CDR3 spans 17 amino acids. V shed 7 bases and J shed 3 bases, with 24 bases lying between them. The germline CDR1 and CDR2 sequences are MNHNS and SASEGT.